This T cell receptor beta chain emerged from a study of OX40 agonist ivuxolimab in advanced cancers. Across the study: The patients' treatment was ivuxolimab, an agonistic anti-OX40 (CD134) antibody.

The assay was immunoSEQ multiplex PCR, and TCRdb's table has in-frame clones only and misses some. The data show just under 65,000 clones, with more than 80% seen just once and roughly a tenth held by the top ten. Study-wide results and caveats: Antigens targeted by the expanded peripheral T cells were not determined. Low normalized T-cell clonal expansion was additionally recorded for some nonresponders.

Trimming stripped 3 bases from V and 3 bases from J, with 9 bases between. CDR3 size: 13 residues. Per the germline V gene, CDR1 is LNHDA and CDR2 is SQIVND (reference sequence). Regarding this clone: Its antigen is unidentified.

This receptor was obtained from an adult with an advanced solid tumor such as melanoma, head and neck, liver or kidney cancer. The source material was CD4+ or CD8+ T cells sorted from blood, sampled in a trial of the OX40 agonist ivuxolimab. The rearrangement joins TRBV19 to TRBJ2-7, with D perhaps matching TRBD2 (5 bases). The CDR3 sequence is CASSMRADYEQYF. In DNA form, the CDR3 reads TGTGCCAGTAGTATGAGGGCAGACTACGAGCAGTACTTC.